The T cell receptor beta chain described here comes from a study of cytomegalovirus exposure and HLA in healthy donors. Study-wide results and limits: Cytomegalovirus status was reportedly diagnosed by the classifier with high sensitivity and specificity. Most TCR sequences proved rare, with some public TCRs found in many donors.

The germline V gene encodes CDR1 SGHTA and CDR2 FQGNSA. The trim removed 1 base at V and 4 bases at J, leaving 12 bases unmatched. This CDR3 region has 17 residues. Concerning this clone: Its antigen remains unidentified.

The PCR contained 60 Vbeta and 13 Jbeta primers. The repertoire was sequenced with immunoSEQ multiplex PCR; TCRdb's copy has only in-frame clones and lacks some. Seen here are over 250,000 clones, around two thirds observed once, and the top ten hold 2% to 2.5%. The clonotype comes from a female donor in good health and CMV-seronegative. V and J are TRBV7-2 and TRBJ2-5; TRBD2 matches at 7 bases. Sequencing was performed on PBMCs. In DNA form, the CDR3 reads TGTGCCAGCAGCTTAGGATTGTCGGGAGGCCTGTCAGAGACCCAGTACTTC. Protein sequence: CASSLGLSGGLSETQYF.